This paragraph reports one TCR beta chain. The target antigen is unknown. The sample is drawn from a study of radiation and T cells in renal cell carcinoma. Broader study findings: Top tumor clonotypes rose in blood 2 weeks post-radiation, then contracted.

Time point noted: blood 4 weeks post-SBRT, at nephrectomy. Described treatment: 15 Gy SBRT to primary tumor, nephrectomy 4 weeks later. Sequencing used immunoSEQ multiplex PCR; TCRdb keeps in-frame clones, though not all of them. The profile shows about 78,000 clones, 80% to 90% of them singletons. The TCR sequence derives from a woman between 70 and 85 years old with renal cell carcinoma. Specimen: blood, collected from a patient whose treatment included radiotherapy and nephrectomy.

CDR3 bases: TGTGCCAGCAGTGGGATCGGGGTCAGCTATGGCTACACCTTC. Protein product: CASSGIGVSYGYTF. V and J are TRBV25-1 and TRBJ1-2, with D hard to call. V lost 4 bases and J 4 bases, leaving 13 bases between the germline ends. Germline CDR1 and CDR2: MGHDK and SYGVNS. This CDR3 is built from 14 residues.